This T cell receptor (beta chain) emerged from a study of identical twins. Study-wide findings and caveats: High-abundance cord blood beta clonotypes had fewer insertions; memory repertoires showed none. Zero-insertion findings could be partly confounded by invariant cells (MAIT and iNKT cells).

V was pared by 7 bases and J by 4 bases, with 10 bases between. The CDR3 covers 13 residues. Per the germline V gene, CDR1 is SGHTA and CDR2 is FQGNSA. In TCRdb, the 5' RACE reads were re-called with MiXCR into one record per CDR3 protein. The table has roughly 540,000 distinct CDR3 sequences, around 20% seen once. About this clonotype: Its antigen is as yet unknown.

The data also belong to a second study, concerning T cells expressing NK-cell markers.

The chain carries TRBV7-2 and TRBJ2-2; D possibly corresponds to TRBD2 (5 bases). This TCR came from a woman younger than 35 in good health. Source material: CD4+ T cells sorted from blood. CDR3 loop: CASKKRRTGELFF. As DNA, the CDR3 is TGTGCCAGCAAGAAGCGGCGCACCGGGGAGCTGTTTTTT.